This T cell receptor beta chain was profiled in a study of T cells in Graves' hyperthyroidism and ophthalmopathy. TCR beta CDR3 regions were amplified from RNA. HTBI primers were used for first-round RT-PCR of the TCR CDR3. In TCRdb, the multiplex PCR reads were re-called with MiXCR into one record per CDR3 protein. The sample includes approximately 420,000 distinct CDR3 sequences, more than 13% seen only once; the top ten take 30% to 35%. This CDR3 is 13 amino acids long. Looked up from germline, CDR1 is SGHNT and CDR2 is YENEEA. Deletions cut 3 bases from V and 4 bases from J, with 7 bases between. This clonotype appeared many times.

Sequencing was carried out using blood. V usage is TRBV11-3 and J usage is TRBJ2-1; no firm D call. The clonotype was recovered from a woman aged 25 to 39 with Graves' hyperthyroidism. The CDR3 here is CASSLARYNEQFF. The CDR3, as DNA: TGTGCCAGCAGCTTGGCCAGGTACAATGAGCAGTTCTTC.